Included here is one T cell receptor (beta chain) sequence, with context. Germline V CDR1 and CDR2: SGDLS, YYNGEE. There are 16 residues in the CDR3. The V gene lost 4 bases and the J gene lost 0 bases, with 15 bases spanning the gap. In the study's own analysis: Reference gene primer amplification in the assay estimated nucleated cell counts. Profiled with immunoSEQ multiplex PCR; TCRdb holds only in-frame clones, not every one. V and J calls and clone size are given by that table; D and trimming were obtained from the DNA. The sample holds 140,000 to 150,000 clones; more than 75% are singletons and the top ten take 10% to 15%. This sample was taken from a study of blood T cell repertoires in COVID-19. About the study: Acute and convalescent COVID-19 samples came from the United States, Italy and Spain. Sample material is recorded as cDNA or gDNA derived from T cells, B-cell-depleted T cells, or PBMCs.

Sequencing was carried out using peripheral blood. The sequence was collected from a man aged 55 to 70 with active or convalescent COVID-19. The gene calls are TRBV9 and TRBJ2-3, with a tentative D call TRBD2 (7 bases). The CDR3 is CASSSGASGSTDTQYF. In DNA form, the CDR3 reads TGTGCCAGCAGCTCAGGGGCTAGCGGTAGCACAGATACGCAGTATTTT.